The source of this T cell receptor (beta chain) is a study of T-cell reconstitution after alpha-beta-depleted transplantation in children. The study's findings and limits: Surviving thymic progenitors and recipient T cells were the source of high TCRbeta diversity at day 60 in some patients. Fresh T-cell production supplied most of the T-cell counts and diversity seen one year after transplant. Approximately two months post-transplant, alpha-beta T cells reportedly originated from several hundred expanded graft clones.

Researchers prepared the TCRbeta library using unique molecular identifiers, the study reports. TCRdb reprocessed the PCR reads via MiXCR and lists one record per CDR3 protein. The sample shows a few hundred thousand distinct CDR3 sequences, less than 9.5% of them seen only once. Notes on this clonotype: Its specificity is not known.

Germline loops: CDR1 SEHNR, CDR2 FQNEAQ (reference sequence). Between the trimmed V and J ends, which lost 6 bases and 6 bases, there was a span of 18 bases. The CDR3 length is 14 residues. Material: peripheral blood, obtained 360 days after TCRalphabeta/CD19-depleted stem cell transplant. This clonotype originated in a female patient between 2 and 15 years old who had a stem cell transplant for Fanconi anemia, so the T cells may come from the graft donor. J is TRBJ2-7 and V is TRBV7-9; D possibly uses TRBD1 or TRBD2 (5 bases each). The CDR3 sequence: CASSFSFLRGEQYF. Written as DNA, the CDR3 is TGTGCCAGCAGTTTCAGTTTCCTGAGGGGCGAGCAGTACTTC.